The 16 T cell receptor beta chains below come from one sample, sequenced in a study of blood T cell repertoires in COVID-19. TCRdb keeps only in-frame clones here, not all; method: immunoSEQ multiplex PCR. The data contain about 250,000 clones, around 85% of them seen just once; the ten biggest clones take up roughly 9.8%. The source material was peripheral blood. Receptor source: a man older than 75 with acute or convalescent COVID-19.

The chain recombines TRBV6-5 with TRBJ2-7; TRBD1 agrees at 8 bases. After removal of 6 bases from V and 0 bases from J, the junction contained 4 bases not matched to a gene. The germline gives CDR1 MNHEY, CDR2 SVGAGI. The CDR3 totals 14 residues. The CDR3 reads CASSGDRSSYEQYF. The DNA of the CDR3 is TGTGCCAGCAGCGGGGACAGGAGCTCCTACGAGCAGTACTTC.

V usage is TRBV18 and J usage is TRBJ2-7; 7 nucleotides agree with TRBD1. The germline gives CDR1 KGHSH, CDR2 LQKENI. The V and J ends lost 6 bases and 4 bases, in that order; junction bases with no gene match: 12. CDR3 size: 15 residues. The CDR3 is CASSPAGTALYEQYF. In DNA, the CDR3 is TGTGCCAGCTCTCCTGCCGGGACAGCCTTATACGAGCAGTACTTC.

The chain employs TRBV27 and TRBJ1-1; a possible D gene is TRBD1 (5 bases). Trimming took 6 bases from V and 4 from J, leaving 15 bases between them. The CDR3 covers 14 residues. Germline V CDR1 and CDR2: MNHEY, SMNVEV (reference sequence). CDR3 protein: CASRHLQGVTEAFF. CDR3 DNA: TGTGCCAGCAGACACCTACAAGGGGTCACTGAAGCTTTCTTT.

The chain recombines TRBV19 with TRBJ2-6, with 8 positions matching TRBD1. The ends lost 7 bases at V and 2 bases at J; junction bases unmatched: 13. Germline-derived CDR1 and CDR2 are LNHDA and SQIVND (reference sequence). This CDR3 region has 18 residues. CDR3 residues: CASTLRQGRKTGANVLTF. The CDR3 nucleotides are TGTGCCAGTACCCTCCGACAGGGGCGAAAGACTGGGGCCAACGTCCTGACTTTC.

The chain has TRBV5-1 and TRBJ1-1; D remains ambiguous. CDR1 and CDR2 (germline): SGHRS, YFSETQ. The CDR3 is made up of 15 amino acids. V was pared by 5 bases and J by 1 base, with 15 bases between. The CDR3 DNA reads TGCGCCAGCAGAATTTCCGGACGGGAGAACACTGAAGCTTTCTTT. Translation: CASRISGRENTEAFF.

J is TRBJ1-1 and V is TRBV5-1; D not resolved. Per germline, CDR1 SGHRS and CDR2 YFSETQ. The CDR3 sequence is 15 residues long. V was trimmed by 0 bases and J by 8 bases, leaving 17 bases between them. As DNA, the CDR3 is TGCGCCAGCAGCTTGGGCCCCAGCACCCACGGGGAAGCTTTCTTT. Translated: CASSLGPSTHGEAFF.

J is TRBJ2-7 and V is TRBV6-5, with D unresolved. V shed 7 bases and J shed 4 bases, with 20 bases lying between them. The CDR3 loop spans 15 amino acids. Germline CDR1 MNHEY, CDR2 SVGAGI. The CDR3 DNA reads as TGTGCCAGCACTATCCAAGGAGCAGCGTCTTACGAGCAGTACTTC. Translating it yields CASTIQGAASYEQYF.

This chain joins TRBV11-2 and TRBJ1-4, with D maybe TRBD1 (5 bases). Trimming pared 2 bases from V and 2 bases from J, leaving 12 bases between. The CDR3 contains 16 residues. CDR1 and CDR2 from the germline V gene are SGHAT and FQNNGV. CDR3 in amino acids: CASSLLSGFTNEKLFF. In DNA, the CDR3 is TGTGCCAGCAGCTTACTTTCAGGGTTTACTAATGAAAAACTGTTTTTT. Looking up the rest from reference TRBV11-2 and TRBJ1-4 gives the full variable domain: EAGVAQSPRYKIIEKRQSVAFWCNPISGHATLYWYQQILGQGPKLLIQFQNNGVVDDSQLPKDRFSAERLKGVDSTLKIQPAKLEDSAVYLCASSLLSGFTNEKLFFGSGTQLSVL.

As concerns this clone: A read error may produce the germline difference seen at one junction end. This rearrangement joins TRBV9 to TRBJ1-2, with 8 positions matching TRBD1. Germline V gene sequence: CDR1 SGDLS, CDR2 YYNGEE. CDR3 size: 11 residues. The CDR3 nucleotides read TGTGCCAGCAGCTCTCGGACAGGGAGTGTCTTC. Translation gives CASSSRTGSVF. Variable domain in full (rest from reference TRBV9 and TRBJ1-2): DSGVTQTPKHLITATGQRVTLRCSPRSGDLSVYWYQQSLDQGLQFLIQYYNGEERAKGNILERFSAQQFPDLHSELNLSSLELGDSALYFCASSSRTGSVFGSGTRLTVV.

V and J are TRBV6-6 and TRBJ2-7, with 7 positions matching TRBD1. V lost 4 bases to trimming and J lost 12 bases; unmatched junction nucleotides: 12. The CDR3 is made up of 13 amino acids. The germline CDR1 and CDR2 sequences are MNHNY and SVGAGI (reference sequence). The chain's CDR3 is CASSSTSVGQLYF. In DNA, the CDR3 is TGTGCCAGCAGTTCCACTTCCGTGGGACAGCTGTACTTC.

This chain connects TRBV5-1 to TRBJ2-7; possibly TRBD1 for D (5 bases). CDR1 and CDR2 from the germline V gene are SGHRS and YFSETQ. Trimming took 1 base from V and 2 from J, leaving 10 bases between them. The length of the CDR3 is 14 residues. The CDR3 region is CASSLSAGTYEQYF. CDR3 nucleotide sequence: TGCGCCAGCAGCTTGTCGGCAGGGACCTACGAGCAGTACTTC.

The rearrangement joins TRBV18 to TRBJ2-3; TRBD2 aligns across 9 bases. Germline V gene lookup returns CDR1 KGHSH and CDR2 LQKENI. V lost 3 bases and J lost 1; bases outside the gene matches: 8. This CDR3 has 17 amino acids. This CDR3 is CASSPAAGGPRTDTQYF. DNA for the CDR3: TGTGCCAGCTCACCTGCAGCGGGGGGCCCCCGCACAGATACGCAGTATTTT.

The rearrangement links TRBV6-6 to TRBJ1-1; TRBD1 might be the D (6 bases). CDR1 MNHNY and CDR2 SVGAGI come from the germline V gene (reference sequence). Trimming took 2 bases from V and 3 from J, leaving 10 bases between them. The CDR3 totals 14 residues. The CDR3 sequence: CASSYDRSDTEAFF. DNA of the CDR3: TGTGCCAGCAGTTACGACAGGAGCGACACTGAAGCTTTCTTT.

This chain links TRBV11-2 with TRBJ2-1; the match to TRBD1 covers 7 bases. From germline, CDR1 is SGHAT and CDR2 FQNNGV. Trimming removed 3 bases from V and 13 bases from J; junction bases left unmatched: 3. The CDR3 has 11 residues. The CDR3 DNA follows: TGTGCCAGCAGCTTGGGACAGCAACAGTTCTTC. Translation gives CASSLGQQQFF.

CDR3: CASSVRQGASYEQYF. Here the CDR3 DNA reads TGTGCCAGCAGCGTCCGACAGGGGGCCTCCTACGAGCAGTACTTC. The chain is built from TRBV7-9 and TRBJ2-7; 10 nucleotides agree with TRBD1. The CDR3 extends over 15 amino acids. The V gene end was trimmed by 5 bases and the J gene end by 0 bases; junction bases not matched to a gene: 4. Germline CDR1 reads SEHNR; CDR2 reads FQNEAQ (reference sequence).

V is TRBV2 and J is TRBJ1-5; TRBD1 is a possible D gene (6 bases). CDR3 length: 15 residues. Germline loops: CDR1 SNHLY, CDR2 FYNNEI. V lost 5 bases and J lost 0, with 11 bases in between. The CDR3 sequence: CASSKGHNSNQPQHF. The CDR3 DNA reads TGTGCCAGCAGTAAGGGACATAATAGCAATCAGCCCCAGCATTTT.